This TCR beta chain was found in a study of T cells expressing NK-cell markers. About the research overall: One of the eight sequenced donors was seronegative, whereas the other seven were HCMV-seropositive.

TCRdb reprocessed the 5' RACE reads and stores each CDR3 protein as one record, lacking DNA. Recorded here are 200,000 to 300,000 distinct CDR3 sequences; the top ten clones represent roughly 0.4%. This CDR3 is 14 amino acids long. Sequencing input: blood T cells: a sorted CD56 or NKG2C T cell subset, CD4+ or CD8+ T cells, or bulk PBMC T cells (not recorded which). This receptor was obtained from a man aged 18 to 30 in good health. The J gene is TRBJ1-1, the V gene TRBV12-3 or TRBV12-4. The CDR3 here is CASSLARRPLGAFF.